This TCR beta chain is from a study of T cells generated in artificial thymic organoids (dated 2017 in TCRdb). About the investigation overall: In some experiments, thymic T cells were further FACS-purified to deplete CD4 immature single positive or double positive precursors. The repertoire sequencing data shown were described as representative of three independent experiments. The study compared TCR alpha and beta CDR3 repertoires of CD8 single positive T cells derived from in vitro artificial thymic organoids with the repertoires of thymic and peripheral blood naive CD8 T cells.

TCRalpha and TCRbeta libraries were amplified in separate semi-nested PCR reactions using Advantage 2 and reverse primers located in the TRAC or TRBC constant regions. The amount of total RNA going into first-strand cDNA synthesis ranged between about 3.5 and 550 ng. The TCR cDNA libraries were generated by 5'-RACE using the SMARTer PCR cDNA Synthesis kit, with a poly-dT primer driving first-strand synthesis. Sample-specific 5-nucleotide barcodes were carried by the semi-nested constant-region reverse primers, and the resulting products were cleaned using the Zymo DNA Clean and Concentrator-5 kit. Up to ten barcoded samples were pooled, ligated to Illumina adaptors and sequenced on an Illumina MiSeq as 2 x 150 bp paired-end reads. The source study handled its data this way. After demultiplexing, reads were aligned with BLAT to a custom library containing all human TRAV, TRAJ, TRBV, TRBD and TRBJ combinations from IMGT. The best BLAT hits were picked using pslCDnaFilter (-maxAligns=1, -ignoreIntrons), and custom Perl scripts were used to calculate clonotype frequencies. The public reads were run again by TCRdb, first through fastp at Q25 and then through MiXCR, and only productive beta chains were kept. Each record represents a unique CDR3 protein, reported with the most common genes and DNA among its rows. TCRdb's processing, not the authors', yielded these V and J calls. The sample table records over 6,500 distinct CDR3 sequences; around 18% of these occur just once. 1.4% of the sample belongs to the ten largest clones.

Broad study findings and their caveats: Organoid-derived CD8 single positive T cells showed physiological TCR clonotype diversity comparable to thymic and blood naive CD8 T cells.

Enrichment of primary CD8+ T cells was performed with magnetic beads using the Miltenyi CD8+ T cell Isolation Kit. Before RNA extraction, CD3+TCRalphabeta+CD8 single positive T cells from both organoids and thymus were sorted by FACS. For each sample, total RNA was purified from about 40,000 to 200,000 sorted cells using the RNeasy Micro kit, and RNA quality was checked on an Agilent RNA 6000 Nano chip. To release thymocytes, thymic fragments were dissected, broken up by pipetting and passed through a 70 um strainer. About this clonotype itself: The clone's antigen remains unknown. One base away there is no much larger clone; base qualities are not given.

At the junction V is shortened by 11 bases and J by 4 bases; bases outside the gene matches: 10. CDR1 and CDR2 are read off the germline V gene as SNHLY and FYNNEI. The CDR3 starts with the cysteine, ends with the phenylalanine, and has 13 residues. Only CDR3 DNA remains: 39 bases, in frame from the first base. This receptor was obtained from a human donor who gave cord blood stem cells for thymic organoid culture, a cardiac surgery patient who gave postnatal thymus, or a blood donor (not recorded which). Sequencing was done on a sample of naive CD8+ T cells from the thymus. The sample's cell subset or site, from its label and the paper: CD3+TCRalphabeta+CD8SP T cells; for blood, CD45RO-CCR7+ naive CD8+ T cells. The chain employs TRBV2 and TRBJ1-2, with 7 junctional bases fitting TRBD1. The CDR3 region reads CACATGDPYGYTF. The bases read TGTGCCTGCGCTACAGGGGACCCCTATGGCTACACCTTC. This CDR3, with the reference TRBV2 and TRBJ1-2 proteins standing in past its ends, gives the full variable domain EPEVTQTPSHQVTQMGQEVILRCVPISNHLYFYWYRQILGQKVEFLVSFYNNEISEKSEIFDDQFSVERPDGSNFTLKIRSTKLEDSAMYFCACATGDPYGYTFGSGTRLTVV.